A selection of T cell receptor beta chains follows, all from one sample in a study of spatial heterogeneity in lung cancer. Each CDR3 protein is one row after TCRdb ran MiXCR on the 5' RACE reads. The sample has roughly 72,000 distinct CDR3 sequences; over 7% are singletons. Specimen: PBMCs, collected at follow-up. The receptors were sampled from a female donor with early-stage non-small cell lung cancer. CDR3s include the opening cysteine and the closing phenylalanine or tryptophan. D genes are given only for firm matches. The size field is filled for only some rows; it gives once, few, many or a size class.

j_call d_call clone_size v_call cdr3_aa cdr3_nt
TRBJ2-2 . many TRBV9 CASSAHPGTSTGELFF TGTGCCAGCAGCGCTCATCCCGGGACAAGCACCGGGGAGCTGTTTTTT
TRBJ2-7 . . TRBV12-3/TRBV12-4 CANSLGRDPYEQYF TGTGCCAACAGTTTAGGGCGGGACCCCTACGAGCAGTACTTC
TRBJ2-5 . many TRBV11-3 CASSLAAGGRQETQYF TGTGCCAGCAGCTTAGCGGCTGGGGGACGTCAAGAGACCCAGTACTTC
TRBJ2-7 TRBD2 few TRBV20-1 CSATTSGYTYEQYF TGCAGTGCTACTACTAGCGGCTATACCTACGAGCAGTACTTC
TRBJ2-1 . few TRBV4-1 CASSQGAALSQWEQFF TGCGCCAGCAGCCAAGGTGCGGCCCTCTCCCAATGGGAGCAGTTCTTC
TRBJ1-1 . . TRBV5-1 CASSPLDVLNTEAFF TGCGCCAGCAGCCCGTTGGACGTATTGAACACTGAAGCTTTCTTT
TRBJ2-5 . many TRBV6-5 CASSAGRVKTQYF TGTGCCAGCTCGGCAGGGCGCGTCAAGACCCAGTACTTC
TRBJ2-1 . many TRBV6-1 CASSEGPKGTYNEQFF TGTGCCAGCAGTGAGGGACCCAAGGGGACCTACAATGAGCAGTTCTTC
TRBJ1-1 TRBD1 . TRBV7-3 CASSSTGANTEAFF TGTGCCAGCAGCTCGACAGGGGCAAACACTGAAGCTTTCTTT
TRBJ1-4 . many TRBV7-9 CASSRDSPNEKLFF TGTGCCAGCAGTCGGGACTCACCCAATGAAAAACTGTTTTTT
TRBJ1-5 . many TRBV18 CASSPPGDSNQPQHF TGTGCCAGCTCACCACCAGGGGATAGCAATCAGCCCCAGCATTTT
TRBJ1-4 . few TRBV7-9 CASRRGYNEKLFF TGTGCCAGCCGCAGGGGATATAATGAAAAACTGTTTTTT
TRBJ2-5 TRBD2 . TRBV24-1 CATSDRDYQYF TGTGCCACCAGTGATCGGGACTATCAGTACTTC
TRBJ1-2 TRBD1 . TRBV12-3/TRBV12-4 CASSRDRAGGYTF TGTGCCAGCAGCAGAGACAGGGCCGGCGGCTACACCTTC
TRBJ1-1 . . TRBV30 CAWTYGRLRNTEAFF TGTGCCTGGACCTACGGAAGGTTACGGAACACTGAAGCTTTCTTT
TRBJ2-7 . many TRBV29-1 CSVGRPYEQYF TGCAGCGTTGGTAGACCCTACGAGCAGTACTTC